This is a list of T cell receptor beta chains from one sample in a study of T cell changes during pregnancy in multiple sclerosis. Measured with immunoSEQ multiplex PCR; TCRdb has only the in-frame clones, and not every one. This sample carries about 58,000 clones, about 90% of them seen once, and the ten largest clones take about 0.49%. Sequencing used CD4+ T cells from peripheral blood mononuclear cells, obtained after pregnancy. The receptors originated from a female donor in good health, enrolled as a control in a pregnancy study. Both conserved end residues are trimmed from each CDR3. The order of the fields is J gene, V gene, CDR3 protein.

j_call: TRBJ1-2
v_call: TRBV7-2
cdr3_aa: ASSSGSSGYT

j_call: TRBJ2-7
v_call: TRBV6-1
cdr3_aa: ASSEPDRGSSEQY

j_call: TRBJ1-1
v_call: TRBV6-5
cdr3_aa: ASSARDRGVPEAF

j_call: TRBJ1-1
v_call: TRBV27
cdr3_aa: ASSLATHRDQNDAF

j_call: TRBJ1-1
v_call: TRBV6-1
cdr3_aa: ASSELTGVQAF

j_call: TRBJ1-6
v_call: TRBV7-2
cdr3_aa: ASSLAFRGPRNSPLH

j_call: TRBJ1-3
v_call: TRBV18
cdr3_aa: ASSPPGQGVLSGNTIY

j_call: TRBJ1-2
v_call: TRBV5-1
cdr3_aa: ASSARDSGFFGNYGYT

j_call: TRBJ1-2
v_call: TRBV2
cdr3_aa: ASSSARQGDDGYT

j_call: TRBJ2-2
v_call: TRBV6-6
cdr3_aa: ASSPSTTGELF

j_call: TRBJ2-1
v_call: TRBV10-3
cdr3_aa: AISGSGTGAPSEQF

j_call: TRBJ2-3
v_call: TRBV29-1
cdr3_aa: SWTGTSADTQY

j_call: TRBJ1-5
v_call: TRBV7-2
cdr3_aa: ASTTGGYNQPQH

j_call: TRBJ1-1
v_call: TRBV18
cdr3_aa: ASSFGGQGEFAEAF

j_call: TRBJ1-3
v_call: TRBV5-1
cdr3_aa: ASRLTGSGNTIY

j_call: TRBJ1-1
v_call: TRBV7-3
cdr3_aa: ASSWTGRDTEAF

j_call: TRBJ2-6
v_call: TRBV18
cdr3_aa: ASSPGSGANVLT

j_call: TRBJ1-4
v_call: TRBV5-1
cdr3_aa: ASSLGADRAITNEKLF

j_call: TRBJ2-7
v_call: TRBV21-1
cdr3_aa: ASSLKQVVGGYYEQY

j_call: TRBJ1-2
v_call: TRBV5-1
cdr3_aa: ASSSQGTVGYT

j_call: TRBJ2-3
v_call: TRBV7-2
cdr3_aa: ASSLEGRGTDTQY

j_call: TRBJ1-5
v_call: TRBV5-5
cdr3_aa: ASSNTGTYPSPPQH

j_call: TRBJ1-3
v_call: TRBV6-5
cdr3_aa: ASSLDRSSGNTIY

j_call: TRBJ2-3
v_call: TRBV7-2
cdr3_aa: ASSFGRQGWPTDTQY

j_call: TRBJ1-4
v_call: TRBV2
cdr3_aa: ASQLTGAGSEKLF

j_call: TRBJ1-4
v_call: TRBV15
cdr3_aa: ATSRDQGGREKLF

j_call: TRBJ2-7
v_call: TRBV2
cdr3_aa: ASLDRVPPQY

j_call: TRBJ1-2
v_call: TRBV10-3
cdr3_aa: AISVRGQGNYGYT

j_call: TRBJ2-1
v_call: TRBV19
cdr3_aa: ASSQRGDYRNEQF

j_call: TRBJ1-6
v_call: TRBV11-3
cdr3_aa: ASSLRGTGGNSPLH

j_call: TRBJ1-6
v_call: TRBV7-2
cdr3_aa: ASSFSTRDRASPLH

j_call: TRBJ1-3
v_call: TRBV5-4
cdr3_aa: ASSFALQGAGNTIY

j_call: TRBJ1-2
v_call: TRBV7-9
cdr3_aa: ASSPGWNNYGYT

j_call: TRBJ2-3
v_call: TRBV19
cdr3_aa: ASRETTDTQY

j_call: TRBJ1-6
v_call: TRBV5-4
cdr3_aa: ASSLLQDNSPLH

j_call: TRBJ1-6
v_call: TRBV6-5
cdr3_aa: ASSKGQRLALH

j_call: TRBJ2-3
v_call: TRBV2
cdr3_aa: ASAGTSPNTQY

j_call: TRBJ2-7
v_call: TRBV6-1
cdr3_aa: ASMRQALLGEQY

j_call: TRBJ1-5
v_call: TRBV10-3
cdr3_aa: AIRQEGGNQPQH

j_call: TRBJ2-2
v_call: TRBV6-4
cdr3_aa: ASTPSPGTGELF

j_call: TRBJ1-1
v_call: TRBV6-5
cdr3_aa: ASSSTGMNTEAF

j_call: TRBJ2-1
v_call: TRBV6-4
cdr3_aa: ASSDLGGGRARSSYNEQF

j_call: TRBJ1-2
v_call: TRBV30
cdr3_aa: AWSPGQGYGYT